This TCR beta chain is drawn from a study of T-cell reconstitution after alpha-beta-depleted transplantation in children. Overall study findings and caveats: Reported findings indicate that, about two months after transplant, alpha-beta T cells came from several hundred expanded clones, which were derived from non-depleted graft cells. After one year, T-cell counts and TCRbeta diversity mostly came from new T cells. Recipient T cells and thymic progenitors that survived gave rise to the high TCRbeta diversity observed at day 60 in some patients.

On this clonotype itself: No antigen is known for it.

V was cut by 3 bases and J by 3 bases, with 18 bases left in between. Germline V CDR1 and CDR2: MGHDK, SYGVNS. The CDR3 contains 16 residues. Preparation of the TCRbeta library used unique molecular identifiers. Using its own MiXCR run on the PCR reads, TCRdb lists one record per CDR3 protein. The sample lists about 150,000 distinct CDR3 sequences, 8.8% occurring once. The receptor's source is a female patient aged 2-9 years who had a stem cell transplant for congenital amegakaryocytic thrombocytopenia, so the T cells may come from the graft donor. The rearrangement links TRBV25-1 to TRBJ2-7; possibly TRBD1 for D (6 bases). This specimen was PBMCs, mostly from graft donor cells, taken 180 days after TCRalphabeta/CD19-depleted stem cell transplant. The CDR3 DNA reads TGTGCCAGCAGTGAGGTTGAGGGGGAGTTGGTCTACGAGCAGTACTTC. Residues: CASSEVEGELVYEQYF.